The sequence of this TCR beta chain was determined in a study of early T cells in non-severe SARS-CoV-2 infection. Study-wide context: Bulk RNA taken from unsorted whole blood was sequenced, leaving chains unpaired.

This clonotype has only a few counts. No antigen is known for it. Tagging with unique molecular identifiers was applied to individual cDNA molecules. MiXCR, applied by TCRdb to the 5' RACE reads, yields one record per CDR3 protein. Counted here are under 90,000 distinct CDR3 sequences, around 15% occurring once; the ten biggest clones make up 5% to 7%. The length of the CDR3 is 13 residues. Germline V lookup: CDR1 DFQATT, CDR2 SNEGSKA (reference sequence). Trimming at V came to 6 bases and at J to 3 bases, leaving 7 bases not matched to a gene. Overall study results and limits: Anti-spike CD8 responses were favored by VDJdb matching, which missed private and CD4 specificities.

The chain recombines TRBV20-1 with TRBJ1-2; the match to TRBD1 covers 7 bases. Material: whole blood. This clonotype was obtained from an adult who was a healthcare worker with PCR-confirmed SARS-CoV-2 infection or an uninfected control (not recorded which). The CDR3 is CSAAKQGYYGYTF. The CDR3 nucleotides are TGCAGTGCAGCAAAACAGGGGTACTATGGCTACACCTTC.